Listed below are T cell receptor beta chains from one sample, sequenced in a study of shared T cell receptors in the human thymus. Libraries were prepared by immunoSEQ multiplex PCR; TCRdb keeps only in-frame clonotypes and omits some of them. The sample shows hundreds of thousands of clones, roughly 88% of them seen only once. Separately, the same data were catalogued under a study of human thymus T cells.

Sequenced input: thymocytes. These receptors originate from a boy under two years old with a congenital heart defect. Both conserved end residues are part of each CDR3. Each record gives: clone size, J gene, D gene, V gene, CDR3 protein, CDR3 DNA. The D gene is left open where the match is weak. Expanded clones get a size class; other rows say once, few or many, or leave the size out.

NA TRBJ1-5 NA TRBV29-1 CSVGASNQPQHF TGCAGCGTTGGGGCTAGCAATCAGCCCCAGCATTTT
once TRBJ2-1 TRBD2 TRBV10-3 CAIRGGLAGVGSYNEQFF TGTGCCATCAGGGGGGGACTAGCGGGAGTTGGTTCCTACAATGAGCAGTTCTTC
NA TRBJ2-5 TRBD2 TRBV10-3 CAISELRERRETQYF TGTGCCATCAGTGAGTTGCGGGAGAGAAGGGAGACCCAGTACTTC
NA TRBJ2-7 NA TRBV7-9 CASSLGRERYEQYF TGTGCCAGCAGCTTGGGCAGGGAAAGGTACGAGCAGTACTTC
NA TRBJ1-2 TRBD1 TRBV18 CASSPQPGTGVDYGYTF TGTGCCAGCTCACCACAACCAGGGACAGGGGTTGACTATGGCTACACCTTC
NA TRBJ2-7 TRBD1 TRBV5-4 CASSRAQGQGGYEQYF TGTGCCAGCAGCCGGGCCCAAGGACAGGGTGGCTACGAGCAGTACTTC
NA TRBJ1-1 TRBD1 TRBV19 CASSMPRDSPKNTEAFF TGTGCCAGTAGTATGCCTCGGGACAGCCCGAAGAACACTGAAGCTTTCTTT
NA TRBJ2-1 TRBD1 TRBV13 CASSWDREDYNEQFF TGTGCCAGCAGCTGGGACAGGGAGGACTACAATGAGCAGTTCTTC
NA TRBJ1-3 NA TRBV7-6 CASSFAGPGNTIYF TGTGCCAGCAGCTTCGCAGGGCCTGGAAACACCATATATTTT
few TRBJ2-7 NA TRBV6-5 CASSRSGRSYEQYF TGTGCCAGCAGTCGCTCAGGGCGCTCCTACGAGCAGTACTTC
NA TRBJ2-1 TRBD2 TRBV11-2 CASSFLAGGPVEQFF TGTGCCAGCAGCTTCCTAGCGGGAGGGCCGGTTGAGCAGTTCTTC
NA TRBJ1-1 NA TRBV28 CASSHGRVVNTEAFF TGTGCCAGCAGCCATGGGAGGGTCGTAAACACTGAAGCTTTCTTT
NA TRBJ2-1 TRBD2 TRBV7-9 CASSLVLAGVLANEQFF TGTGCCAGCAGCTTAGTACTAGCGGGAGTACTCGCCAATGAGCAGTTCTTC
once TRBJ2-3 NA TRBV9 CASSVDIYSTDTQYF TGTGCCAGCAGCGTAGATATCTACAGCACAGATACGCAGTATTTT
NA TRBJ2-5 NA TRBV6-5 CASKPGGVGKAQYF TGTGCCAGCAAACCGGGGGGCGTCGGGAAGGCCCAGTACTTC
NA TRBJ2-7 NA TRBV5-6 CASSGVKGGPGKEQYF TGTGCCAGCAGCGGGGTCAAAGGAGGGCCGGGGAAAGAGCAGTACTTC
NA TRBJ2-2 NA TRBV5-1 CASSSQPPSSGGELFF TGCGCCAGCAGCTCTCAACCGCCTAGTTCCGGCGGGGAGCTGTTTTTT
NA TRBJ1-5 TRBD1 TRBV6-6 CASSGHPDRVNQPQHF TGTGCCAGCAGTGGTCACCCGGACAGGGTCAATCAGCCCCAGCATTTT
once TRBJ2-7 NA TRBV27 CASSFLDRSGPPYEQYF TGTGCCAGCAGTTTTCTCGACCGCAGCGGACCGCCCTACGAGCAGTACTTC
NA TRBJ1-2 NA TRBV4-3 CASSQDIEGHRRSYTF TGCGCCAGCAGCCAAGATATCGAGGGACACAGGAGAAGCTACACCTTC
NA TRBJ1-2 TRBD1 TRBV18 CASSITGGGYTF TGTGCCAGCTCAATTACAGGGGGCGGCTACACCTTC
NA TRBJ2-1 NA TRBV4-2 CASSQEVWLSRIDEQFF TGTGCCAGCAGCCAAGAAGTTTGGCTATCGAGGATAGATGAGCAGTTCTTC
NA TRBJ1-3 NA TRBV9 CASSPLTVLSGNTIYF TGTGCCAGCAGCCCCCTGACAGTGCTCTCTGGAAACACCATATATTTT
NA TRBJ2-5 TRBD2 TRBV2 CASSPPGTSGKRTQYF TGTGCCAGCAGTCCACCAGGGACTAGTGGAAAGAGGACCCAGTACTTC
NA TRBJ2-1 TRBD2 TRBV6-5 CASSYYLAGGIGEQFF TGTGCCAGCAGTTACTACCTAGCGGGAGGGATTGGTGAGCAGTTCTTC
NA TRBJ2-4 TRBD2 TRBV4-3 CASSQEKAGGPLGKNIQYF TGCGCCAGCAGCCAAGAAAAAGCGGGAGGGCCCCTAGGCAAAAACATTCAGTACTTC
NA TRBJ2-3 NA TRBV5-8 CARDSADTQYF TGTGCCAGAGACAGTGCAGATACGCAGTATTTT
once TRBJ1-5 NA TRBV11-2 CASSLGEGLPHQPQHF TGTGCCAGCAGCTTAGGAGAAGGACTCCCCCATCAGCCCCAGCATTTT
once TRBJ2-7 TRBD1 TRBV28 CASSPIGRGHEQYF TGTGCCAGCAGTCCGATCGGAAGGGGGCACGAGCAGTACTTC
NA TRBJ1-1 NA TRBV2 CASRSEDTSKTSNTEAFF TGTGCCAGCAGATCGGAAGACACTAGCAAGACCTCGAACACTGAAGCTTTCTTT
NA TRBJ2-3 TRBD2 TRBV4-1 CASSQRGTSGSTDTQYF TGCGCCAGCAGCCAACGGGGGACTAGCGGGAGCACAGATACGCAGTATTTT
NA TRBJ1-1 TRBD1 TRBV10-3 CAIGQGPEAFF TGTGCCATTGGACAGGGACCTGAAGCTTTCTTT
NA TRBJ2-2 NA TRBV10-3 CAISEPGQGGKNTGELFF TGTGCCATCAGTGAGCCGGGGCAGGGGGGAAAGAACACCGGGGAGCTGTTTTTT
NA TRBJ2-7 TRBD2 TRBV18 CASSLGTSGKHSYEQYF TGTGCCAGCTCACTCGGGACTAGCGGGAAGCACTCCTACGAGCAGTACTTC
NA TRBJ1-5 NA TRBV2 CASTENGQPQHF TGTGCCAGCACGGAGAACGGTCAGCCCCAGCATTTT
NA TRBJ2-1 TRBD1 TRBV28 CASSLSPTGPAPNSYNEQFF TGTGCCAGCAGTTTATCCCCGACAGGGCCGGCACCCAACTCCTACAATGAGCAGTTCTTC
NA TRBJ2-1 TRBD2 TRBV4-2 CASSQVPGGRSSYNEQFF TGTGCCAGCAGCCAAGTTCCGGGCGGGAGGAGCTCCTACAATGAGCAGTTCTTC
NA TRBJ2-7 TRBD2 TRBV11-2 CASSLEEDAGRGYEQYF TGTGCCAGCAGCTTAGAGGAAGATGCGGGGAGGGGCTACGAGCAGTACTTC
NA TRBJ2-7 TRBD2 TRBV9 CASSVDRIPGTSGSLYEQYF TGTGCCAGCAGCGTAGACAGGATCCCCGGGACTAGCGGGAGTCTGTACGAGCAGTACTTC
NA TRBJ2-1 NA TRBV2 CASAYRTYNEQFF TGTGCCAGCGCCTACCGCACCTACAATGAGCAGTTCTTC
NA TRBJ2-3 TRBD2 TRBV6-8 CASSYPRAGLTDTQYF TGTGCCAGCAGTTACCCAAGAGCGGGACTTACAGATACGCAGTATTTT